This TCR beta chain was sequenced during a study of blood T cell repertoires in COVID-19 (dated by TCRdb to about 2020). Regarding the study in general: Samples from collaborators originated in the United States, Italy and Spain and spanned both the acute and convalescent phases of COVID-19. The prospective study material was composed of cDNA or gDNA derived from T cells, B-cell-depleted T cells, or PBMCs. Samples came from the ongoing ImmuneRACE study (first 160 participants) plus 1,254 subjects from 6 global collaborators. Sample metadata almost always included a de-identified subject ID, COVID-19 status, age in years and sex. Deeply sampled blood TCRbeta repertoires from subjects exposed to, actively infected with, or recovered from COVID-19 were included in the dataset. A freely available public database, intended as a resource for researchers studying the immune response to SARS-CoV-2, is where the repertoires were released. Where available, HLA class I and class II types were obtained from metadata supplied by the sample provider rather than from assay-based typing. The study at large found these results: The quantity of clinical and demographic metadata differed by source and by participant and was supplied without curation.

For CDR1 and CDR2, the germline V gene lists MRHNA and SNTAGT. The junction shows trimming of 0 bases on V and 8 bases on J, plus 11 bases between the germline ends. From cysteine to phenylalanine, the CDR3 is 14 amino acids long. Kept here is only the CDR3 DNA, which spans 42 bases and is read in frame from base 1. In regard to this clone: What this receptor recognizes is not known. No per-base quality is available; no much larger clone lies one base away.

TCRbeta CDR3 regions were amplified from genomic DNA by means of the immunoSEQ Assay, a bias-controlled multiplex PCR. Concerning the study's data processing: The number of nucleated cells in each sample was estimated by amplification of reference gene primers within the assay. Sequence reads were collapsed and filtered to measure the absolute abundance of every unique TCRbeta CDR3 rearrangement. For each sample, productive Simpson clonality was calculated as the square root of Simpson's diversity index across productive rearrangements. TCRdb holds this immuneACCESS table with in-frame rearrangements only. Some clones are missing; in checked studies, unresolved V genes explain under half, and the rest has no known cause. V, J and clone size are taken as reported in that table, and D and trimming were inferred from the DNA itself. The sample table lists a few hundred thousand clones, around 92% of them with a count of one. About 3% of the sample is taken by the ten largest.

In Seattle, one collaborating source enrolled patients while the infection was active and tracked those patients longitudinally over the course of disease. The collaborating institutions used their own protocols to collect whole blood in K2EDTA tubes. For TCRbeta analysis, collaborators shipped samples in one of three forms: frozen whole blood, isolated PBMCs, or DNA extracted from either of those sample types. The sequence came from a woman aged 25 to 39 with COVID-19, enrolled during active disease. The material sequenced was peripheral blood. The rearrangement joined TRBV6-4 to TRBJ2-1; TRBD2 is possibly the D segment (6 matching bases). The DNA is TGTGCCAGCAGTGACTCTGGGGGACTTCATGAGCAGTTCTTC. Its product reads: CASSDSGGLHEQFF.